The present entry profiles one T cell receptor beta chain with its context. Its antigen is not identified. This sample was included in a study of cytomegalovirus exposure and HLA in healthy donors. Study overall: For the 300 to 450 genotyped donors, 75% to 90% fell within the Caucasian-associated ancestry cluster. Study outcomes and limitations: Reported performance of the classifier showed diagnosis of cytomegalovirus status with high specificity and sensitivity. A missense DCLRE1C variant was associated with V- and J-gene trimming of TCR beta chains in a later analysis, and an independent cohort replicated the association.

Germline CDR1 SGHRS, CDR2 YFSETQ. V was clipped by 0 bases and J by 2 bases; unmatched bases: 0. The CDR3 covers 14 residues. The PCR ran on 60 Vbeta and 13 Jbeta primers. The table came from immunoSEQ multiplex PCR; TCRdb's copy has only in-frame clones and leaves some out. The sample shows about 98,000 clones, approximately 80% of them seen only once. Source material: PBMCs. The chain is built from TRBV5-1 and TRBJ2-7; 9 bases are shared with TRBD2. The receptor was derived from a female donor in good health and CMV-seropositive. The chain's CDR3 is CASSLASGTYEQYF. In DNA form, the CDR3 reads TGCGCCAGCAGCTTGGCTAGCGGGACCTACGAGCAGTACTTC.